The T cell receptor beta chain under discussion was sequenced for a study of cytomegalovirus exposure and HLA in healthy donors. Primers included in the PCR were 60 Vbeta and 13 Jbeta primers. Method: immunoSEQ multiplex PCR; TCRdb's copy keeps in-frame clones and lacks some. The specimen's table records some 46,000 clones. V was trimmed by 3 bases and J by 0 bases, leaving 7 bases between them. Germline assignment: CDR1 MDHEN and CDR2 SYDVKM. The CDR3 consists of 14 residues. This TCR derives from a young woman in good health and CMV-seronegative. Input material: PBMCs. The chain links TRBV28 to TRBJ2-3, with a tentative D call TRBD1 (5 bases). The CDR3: CASSFSGSTDTQYF. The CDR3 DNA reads TGTGCCAGCAGTTTTTCAGGGAGCACAGATACGCAGTATTTT.